This T cell receptor (beta chain) was sequenced during a study of blood T cells in healthy people across ages. V was cut by 6 bases and J by 3 bases, with 17 bases left in between. CDR1 SQVTM and CDR2 ANQGSEA come from the germline V gene. This CDR3 has 14 amino acids. PCR was performed a second time for about 7 to 12 cycles using a sample-barcoded 5' primer and a J-beta primer mix. MiXCR was run by TCRdb on the 5' RACE reads, yielding one entry per CDR3 protein. The profile shows some 1,800,000 distinct CDR3 sequences, 39% of them singletons. The V and J genes are TRBV29-1 and TRBJ1-2; D remains ambiguous. Sequencing was carried out using blood. The receptor was derived from a human donor in good health. CDR3 sequence: CSVTPLREDYGYTF. The CDR3 nucleotides read TGCAGCGTGACACCTTTAAGGGAGGACTATGGCTACACCTTC.